This T cell receptor (beta chain) comes out of a study of T cells in Graves' hyperthyroidism and ophthalmopathy. The CDR3 regions of TCR beta were amplified from RNA transcripts. HTBI primers were the set used in a first-round RT-PCR of the TCR CDR3. TCRdb reanalysed the multiplex PCR reads using MiXCR and keeps one entry per CDR3 protein. The sample includes about 200,000 distinct CDR3 sequences, around 17% of them seen just once. This CDR3 comprises 15 residues. Trimming took 2 bases from V and 4 from J, leaving 12 bases between them. Looked up from germline, CDR1 is SGHAT and CDR2 is FQNNGV. Diagnoses rested on clinical symptoms, serum thyroxine and TRAb, thyroid ultrasound and orbital computed tomography.

The TCR sequence derives from a woman aged 45-65 years with Graves' hyperthyroidism. This rearrangement joins TRBV11-2 to TRBJ2-1; D gene ambiguous. The sample comprised blood. The CDR3 here is CASSLIGSLYNEQFF. The CDR3 nucleotides read TGTGCCAGCAGCTTAATTGGTAGCCTGTACAATGAGCAGTTCTTC.